These 16 T cell receptor beta chains were sequenced from one sample in a study of T cells after yellow fever vaccination. Using its own MiXCR run on the 5' RACE reads, TCRdb lists one record per CDR3 protein. Counted here are tens of thousands of distinct CDR3 sequences, 7.7% occurring once; the ten biggest clones make up less than 50%. Specimen: CD8+ T cells sorted from PBMCs, collected on the day of the yellow fever booster vaccination. All receptors derive from a man aged 25-45 years who received the YFV17D yellow fever vaccine.

The V and J genes are TRBV6-5 and TRBJ2-3; D is unresolved. The CDR3 has 15 residues. Per the germline V gene, CDR1 is MNHEY and CDR2 is SVGAGI. V lost 0 bases and J 4 bases, leaving 11 bases between the germline ends. CDR3: CASSYSNLISDTQYF. The CDR3 coding sequence is TGTGCCAGCAGTTACTCTAACCTCATTTCAGATACGCAGTATTTT.

The V and J genes are TRBV15 and TRBJ2-7; D might be TRBD1 (5 bases). The CDR3 loop spans 13 amino acids. The germline V and J ends were trimmed by 5 bases and 1 base, with 9 bases remaining between them. CDR1 is LNHNV and CDR2 is YYDKDF in the germline V gene (reference sequence). In DNA, the CDR3 is TGTGCCACCAGCTCCCAGGGATCCTACGAGCAGTACTTC. Its protein is CATSSQGSYEQYF.

Many counts were recorded for this clonotype. This sequence joins TRBV5-1 and TRBJ2-3, with D perhaps matching TRBD2 (6 bases). The CDR3 is 14 residues long. V lost 1 base, J lost 2 bases, and 8 bases lay in between. Germline lookup yields CDR1 SGHRS and CDR2 YFSETQ. CDR3 amino acids: CASSLTGVTDTQYF. CDR3 nucleotides: TGCGCCAGCAGCTTGACGGGGGTCACAGATACGCAGTATTTT.

The sample holds a few counts of this clonotype. V is TRBV13 and J is TRBJ1-5; D not resolved. Germline V gives CDR1 PRHDT, CDR2 FYEKMQ (reference sequence). Deletions cut 3 bases from V and 5 bases from J, with 11 bases between. The CDR3 consists of 14 residues. The CDR3 is CASSFGRVDQPQHF. CDR3 in DNA: TGTGCCAGCAGCTTCGGTAGGGTCGATCAGCCCCAGCATTTT.

The chain links TRBV27 to TRBJ1-5; weak D call: TRBD1 (5 bases). The germline CDR1 and CDR2 sequences are MNHEY and SMNVEV (reference sequence). This CDR3 has 16 residues. Trimming took off 5 bases at V and 2 bases at J, with 16 bases between the two ends. In nucleotides, the CDR3 is TGTGCCAGCAGTCGCTACGGCAGGGTCGGCAATCAGCCCCAGCATTTT. Protein product: CASSRYGRVGNQPQHF.

At least ten counts were recorded for this clonotype. The chain joins TRBV12-3 or TRBV12-4 to TRBJ2-1, with D possibly matching TRBD1 (6 bases). The CDR3 consists of 14 residues. The germline V and J ends were trimmed by 3 bases and 9 bases, with 15 bases remaining between them. This CDR3 reads CASSFRPGQSEQFF. In DNA form, the CDR3 reads TGTGCCAGCAGTTTCCGGCCGGGACAAAGTGAGCAGTTCTTC.

The rearrangement joins TRBV10-3 to TRBJ2-7; the D is unclear. V was pared by 4 bases and J by 2 bases, with 12 bases between. Per germline, CDR1 ENHRY and CDR2 SYGVKD. The CDR3 spans 14 residues. The CDR3 nucleotides read TGTGCCATCAGTGGGGGTGACAAGCCCTACGAGCAGTACTTC. It yields the protein CAISGGDKPYEQYF.

The sample holds a few counts of this clonotype. The chain carries TRBV5-1 and TRBJ2-1; D possibly corresponds to TRBD2 (6 bases). There are 15 residues in the CDR3. The ends were cut back, 0 bases at V and 9 bases at J, with 16 bases in the middle. Per germline, CDR1 SGHRS and CDR2 YFSETQ. The CDR3 loop is CASSLARLEAFEQFF. For the CDR3, the DNA is TGCGCCAGCAGCTTGGCGCGACTAGAGGCTTTTGAGCAGTTCTTC.

This clonotype was seen repeatedly, ten times or more. The genes are TRBV6-1 and TRBJ2-1, with D uncertain. The V end lost 5 bases, the J end lost 8 bases, and 16 bases lay between the germline ends. The V gene's germline CDR1 is MNHNS and CDR2 SASEGT. The CDR3 runs 14 residues. CDR3 sequence: CASSPSLGVDEQFF. CDR3 nucleotides: TGTGCCAGCAGTCCGTCCCTCGGCGTCGATGAGCAGTTCTTC.

This clonotype has just a few counts. J is TRBJ2-7 and V is TRBV6-1; TRBD1 aligns across 7 bases. V lost 7 bases to trimming and J lost 3 bases; unmatched junction nucleotides: 9. The CDR3 covers 14 residues. The germline CDR1 and CDR2 sequences are MNHNS and SASEGT. CDR3 sequence: CASTDLRGFYEQYF. The CDR3, as DNA: TGTGCCAGCACCGACCTCAGGGGGTTCTACGAGCAGTACTTC.

This clonotype was counted ten times or more. This chain connects TRBV28 to TRBJ2-7; TRBD2 might be the D (7 bases). This CDR3 has 14 residues. Germline values: CDR1 MDHEN, CDR2 SYDVKM. Between the trimmed V and J ends, which lost 5 bases and 0 bases, there was a span of 11 bases. The CDR3: CASSGRGVSYEQYF. CDR3 bases: TGTGCCAGCAGTGGGAGGGGGGTCTCCTACGAGCAGTACTTC.

In its sample, this clonotype was seen many times. The genes are TRBV29-1 and TRBJ2-7; 7 bases agree with TRBD1. J lost 4 bases, V lost 5 bases, and 14 bases had no gene match. The CDR3 extends over 15 amino acids. In germline, CDR1 is SQVTM, CDR2 ANQGSEA. For the CDR3, the DNA is TGCAGCGTTCGGGCTCCGGGACAGATAAAGTACGAGCAGTACTTC. As protein: CSVRAPGQIKYEQYF.

The table lists this clonotype with many counts. V gene TRBV18 combines with J gene TRBJ2-7; D remains ambiguous. Trimming removed 8 bases at V and 3 bases at J, with 8 bases between. CDR1 KGHSH and CDR2 LQKENI come from the germline V gene. The CDR3 spans 11 residues. The CDR3 protein is CASSSDYEQYF. In DNA, the CDR3 is TGTGCCAGCAGCTCCGACTACGAGCAGTACTTC.

The chain links TRBV6-1 to TRBJ2-1, with TRBD2 as a possible D gene (6 bases). Trimming removed 6 bases at V and 7 bases at J, with 19 bases between. Per the germline V gene, CDR1 is MNHNS and CDR2 is SASEGT. The CDR3 covers 15 residues. The chain's CDR3 is CASSPGGAGLNEQFF. The CDR3 DNA follows: TGTGCCAGCAGCCCCGGAGGTGCGGGGCTTAATGAGCAGTTCTTC.

This clonotype was seen more than once but under ten times. The chain uses TRBV4-3 and TRBJ2-3, with D maybe TRBD2 (5 bases). Germline V gene lookup returns CDR1 LGHNA and CDR2 YSLEER. Trimming stripped 0 bases from V and 3 bases from J, with 10 bases between. The CDR3 contains 15 residues. The CDR3 loop is CASSQDEGLTDTQYF. CDR3 in DNA: TGCGCCAGCAGCCAAGATGAGGGATTAACAGATACGCAGTATTTT.

This clonotype was observed many times. The J gene is TRBJ2-1, the V gene TRBV9; a weak D match, TRBD2 (7 bases). CDR3 length: 16 amino acids. CDR1 and CDR2 (germline): SGDLS, YYNGEE. With 0 bases removed from V and 7 bases from J, the gap between germline ends came to 17 bases. The CDR3 DNA follows: TGTGCCAGCAGCGTAGTCGGGGGGCAGGGAACGAATGAGCAGTTCTTC. It yields the protein CASSVVGGQGTNEQFF.